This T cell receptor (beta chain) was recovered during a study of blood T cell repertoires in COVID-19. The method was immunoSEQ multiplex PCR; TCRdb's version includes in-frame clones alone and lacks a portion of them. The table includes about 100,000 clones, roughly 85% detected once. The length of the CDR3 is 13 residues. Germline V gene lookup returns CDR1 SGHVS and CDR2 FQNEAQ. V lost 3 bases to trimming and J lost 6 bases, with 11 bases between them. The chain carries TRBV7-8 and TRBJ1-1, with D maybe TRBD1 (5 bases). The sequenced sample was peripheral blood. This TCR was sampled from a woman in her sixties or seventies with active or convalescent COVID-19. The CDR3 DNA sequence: TGTGCCAGCAGCTTTGGGGCTAGGCCTGAAGCTTTCTTT. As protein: CASSFGARPEAFF.